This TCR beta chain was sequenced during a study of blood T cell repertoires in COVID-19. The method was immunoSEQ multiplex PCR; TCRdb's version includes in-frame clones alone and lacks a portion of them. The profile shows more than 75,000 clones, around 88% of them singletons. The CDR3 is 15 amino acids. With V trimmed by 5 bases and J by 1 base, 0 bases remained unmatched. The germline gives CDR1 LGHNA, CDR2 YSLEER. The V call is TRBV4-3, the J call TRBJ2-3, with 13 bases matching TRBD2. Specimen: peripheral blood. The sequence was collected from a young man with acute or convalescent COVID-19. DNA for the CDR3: TGCGCCAGCAGCGGACTAGCGGGAGGCACAGATACGCAGTATTTT. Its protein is CASSGLAGGTDTQYF.